The 28 T cell receptor beta chains in this list originate from one sample, sequenced in a study of graft-versus-host responses after intestinal transplantation. TCRdb keeps only in-frame clones here, not all; method: immunoSEQ multiplex PCR. The sample holds nearly 95,000 clones, about 93% seen once. Their recognized antigens are unknown. The sequences come from unstimulated CD8+ T cells sorted from spleen or lymph node cells, collected before intestinal transplant. The receptors were gathered from a human donor who received an intestinal transplant.

This chain connects TRBV27 to TRBJ2-1; maybe TRBD1 (5 bases). This CDR3 has 17 residues. The V gene lost 2 bases and the J gene lost 4 bases, with 18 bases spanning the gap. Germline-derived CDR1 and CDR2 are MNHEY and SMNVEV (reference sequence). CDR3 sequence (DNA): TGTGCCAGCAGTTTAGGGGAAGGGGTCCTGGGGTACAATGAGCAGTTCTTC. Its protein is CASSLGEGVLGYNEQFF.

The CDR3 spells CASSLAVTGSYEQYF. As DNA, the CDR3 is TGCGCCAGCAGCTTGGCCGTGACTGGATCATACGAGCAGTACTTC. The chain joins TRBV5-1 to TRBJ2-7; D not certain. The CDR3 runs to 15 residues. The V gene lost 0 bases and the J gene lost 4 bases, with 14 bases spanning the gap. CDR1 and CDR2 from the germline V gene are SGHRS and YFSETQ.

This chain connects TRBV5-1 to TRBJ1-1, with no clear D. Germline CDR1 reads SGHRS; CDR2 reads YFSETQ. The germline V and J ends were trimmed by 2 bases and 0 bases, with 11 bases remaining between them. CDR3 size: 15 residues. Written as DNA, the CDR3 is TGCGCCAGCAGCTTCGACTCCCCATTGAACACTGAAGCTTTCTTT. Residues: CASSFDSPLNTEAFF. Complete variable domain (other parts from reference TRBV5-1 and TRBJ1-1): KAGVTQTPRYLIKTRGQQVTLSCSPISGHRSVSWYQQTPGQGLQFLFEYFSETQRNKGNFPGRFSGRQFSNSRSEMNVSTLELGDSALYLCASSFDSPLNTEAFFGQGTRLTVV.

The rearrangement joins TRBV5-1 to TRBJ1-2; D is possibly TRBD1 (6 bases). The CDR3 contains 14 residues. The germline V and J ends were trimmed by 4 bases and 2 bases, with 12 bases remaining between them. Germline assignment: CDR1 SGHRS and CDR2 YFSETQ. CDR3 protein: CASSVEQGNYGYTF. CDR3 nucleotides: TGCGCCAGCAGCGTAGAGCAGGGGAACTATGGCTACACCTTC.

The genes are TRBV29-1 and TRBJ1-2; D unclear. CDR3 length: 11 residues. The ends were cut back, 3 bases at V and 6 bases at J, with 8 bases in the middle. Germline V lookup: CDR1 SQVTM, CDR2 ANQGSEA. CDR3 region: CSVETRNGYTF. CDR3 nucleotides: TGCAGCGTTGAGACTAGGAATGGCTACACCTTC.

In its sample, this clone was seen a few times. V is TRBV2 and J is TRBJ2-7, with 8 positions matching TRBD1. V lost 7 bases, J lost 4 bases, and 15 bases stayed unmatched. Germline loops: CDR1 SNHLY, CDR2 FYNNEI. This CDR3 has 16 residues. The CDR3 spells CASTPQVQGEWYEQYF. CDR3 in DNA: TGTGCCAGCACGCCTCAGGTACAGGGGGAGTGGTACGAGCAGTACTTC.

This rearrangement joins TRBV27 to TRBJ1-5; D gene unclear. Trimming removed 7 bases from V and 3 bases from J, with 16 bases in between. This CDR3 comprises 15 residues. CDR1 and CDR2 from the germline V gene are MNHEY and SMNVEV (reference sequence). The CDR3 nucleotides read TGTGCCAGCAAGTCAGGCCACCAGGTCAATCAGCCCCAGCATTTT. Its protein is CASKSGHQVNQPQHF.

This sequence joins TRBV4-1 and TRBJ2-7; D is perhaps TRBD1 (6 bases). This CDR3 region has 15 residues. Deletions cut 0 bases from V and 1 base from J, with 10 bases between. CDR1 is MGHRA, CDR2 YSYEKL, per germline. For the CDR3, the DNA is TGCGCCAGCAGCCAAGATTGGACAGCTTCCTACGAGCAGTACTTC. This encodes CASSQDWTASYEQYF.

The gene calls are TRBV7-9 and TRBJ2-5, with no clear D. This CDR3 comprises 13 residues. The V end lost 1 base, the J end lost 4 bases, and 7 bases lay between the germline ends. CDR1 is SEHNR, CDR2 FQNEAQ, per germline (reference sequence). CDR3 in amino acids: CASSLEGGETQYF. The CDR3 DNA sequence: TGTGCCAGCAGCTTAGAAGGCGGAGAGACCCAGTACTTC. The whole variable domain, filled in from reference TRBV7-9 and TRBJ2-5, reads DTGVSQNPRHKITKRGQNVTFRCDPISEHNRLYWYRQTLGQGPEFLTYFQNEAQLEKSRLLSDRFSAERPKGSFSTLEIQRTEQGDSAMYLCASSLEGGETQYFGPGTRLLVL.

The chain couples TRBV18 to TRBJ2-1; 8 nucleotides agree with TRBD1. Germline loops: CDR1 KGHSH, CDR2 LQKENI. Trimming took 3 bases from V and 7 from J; bases not matched to a gene: 8. The CDR3 extends over 15 amino acids. The CDR3 DNA is TGTGCCAGCTCACCGGGACAGGCCCCGAGGAATGAGCAGTTCTTC. As protein: CASSPGQAPRNEQFF.

The chain has TRBV19 and TRBJ1-5; possible D gene TRBD1, 5 bases. Germline CDR1 reads LNHDA; CDR2 reads SQIVND (reference sequence). The CDR3 has 15 residues. V shed 3 bases and J shed 0 bases, with 9 bases lying between them. The CDR3 DNA follows: TGTGCCAGTAGTATGGGCGGGGGTAGCAATCAGCCCCAGCATTTT. Translating it yields CASSMGGGSNQPQHF. Full variable domain (outside the CDR3, taken from reference TRBV19 and TRBJ1-5): DGGITQSPKYLFRKEGQNVTLSCEQNLNHDAMYWYRQDPGQGLRLIYYSQIVNDFQKGDIAEGYSVSREKKESFPLTVTSAQKNPTAFYLCASSMGGGSNQPQHFGDGTRLSIL.

This clone was picked up a small number of times. CDR3 amino acids: CASSPSPTVTGELFF. The DNA for the CDR3 is TGTGCCAGCAGCCCCTCCCCGACAGTCACCGGGGAGCTGTTTTTT. The J gene is TRBJ2-2, the V gene TRBV6-5, with D possibly matching TRBD1 (5 bases). From germline, CDR1 is MNHEY and CDR2 SVGAGI. The length of the CDR3 is 15 residues. V dropped 6 bases and J dropped 4 bases, with 15 bases sitting between them.

The chain has TRBV13 and TRBJ2-7, with 8 positions matching TRBD1. Trimming at V came to 3 bases and at J to 0 bases, leaving 1 base not matched to a gene. This CDR3 has 14 amino acids. Germline CDR1 PRHDT, CDR2 FYEKMQ (reference sequence). CDR3 loop: CASSFGQGSYEQYF. CDR3 nucleotides: TGTGCCAGCAGCTTTGGACAGGGCTCCTACGAGCAGTACTTC.

The chain recombines TRBV6-6 with TRBJ2-1; D unresolved. Trimming removed 7 bases from V and 5 bases from J, with 18 bases in between. CDR1 is MNHNY, CDR2 SVGAGI, per germline (reference sequence). There are 15 residues in the CDR3. For the CDR3, the DNA is TGTGCCAGCACCCCAAGTCGCGGAACCCACAATGAGCAGTTCTTC. It encodes CASTPSRGTHNEQFF.

This chain uses TRBV7-9 with TRBJ1-3, with no clear D. V lost 1 base and J 9 bases, leaving 7 bases between the germline ends. CDR3 length equals 12 residues. The germline gives CDR1 SEHNR, CDR2 FQNEAQ (reference sequence). In nucleotides, the CDR3 is TGTGCCAGCAGCTTAGAGCTGCGCACCATATATTTT. It encodes CASSLELRTIYF.

This chain uses TRBV7-6 with TRBJ2-3; the match to TRBD2 covers 9 bases. Germline V gives CDR1 SGHVS, CDR2 FNYEAQ. J lost 2 bases, V lost 1 base, and 7 bases had no gene match. The CDR3 loop spans 17 amino acids. In DNA, the CDR3 is TGTGCCAGCAGCTTAGAGGTAGCGGGGGCCTCCACAGATACGCAGTATTTT. This gives the protein CASSLEVAGASTDTQYF.

Only one count was recorded for this clone. The chain employs TRBV5-1 and TRBJ2-7; D is uncertain. V lost 0 bases, J lost 2 bases, and 9 bases lay in between. Germline V CDR1 and CDR2: SGHRS, YFSETQ. The CDR3 runs to 14 residues. CDR3 in DNA: TGCGCCAGCAGCTTGGTATCCGTCGCCTACGAGCAGTACTTC. Protein sequence: CASSLVSVAYEQYF.

The rearrangement joins TRBV2 to TRBJ2-1, with D possibly being TRBD2 (5 bases). V dropped 6 bases and J dropped 2 bases, with 14 bases sitting between them. Per germline, CDR1 SNHLY and CDR2 FYNNEI. CDR3 size: 15 residues. The CDR3 is CASRNVGAAYNEQFF. The CDR3 DNA follows: TGTGCCAGCAGAAACGTGGGAGCAGCCTACAATGAGCAGTTCTTC.

The chain carries TRBV27 and TRBJ2-7; 7 positions agree with TRBD2. CDR1 MNHEY and CDR2 SMNVEV come from the germline V gene (reference sequence). CDR3 length equals 14 residues. J was trimmed by 2 bases and V by 10 bases; bases with no gene match: 11. In DNA form, the CDR3 reads TGTGCCACCCAACCCAGCGGGGCCACCTACGAGCAGTACTTC. Amino acid sequence: CATQPSGATYEQYF.

This clone was picked up a small number of times. This CDR3 reads CASSPDRRTSYEQYF. The CDR3 nucleotides are TGTGCCAGCAGCCCGGACAGGCGCACCTCCTACGAGCAGTACTTC. V usage is TRBV2 and J usage is TRBJ2-7, with 7 bases matching TRBD1. J was trimmed by 0 bases and V by 6 bases; bases with no gene match: 8. Germline CDR1 reads SNHLY; CDR2 reads FYNNEI. CDR3 size: 15 residues.

The chain couples TRBV7-9 to TRBJ1-6, with a possible D match to TRBD1 (6 bases). This CDR3 comprises 16 residues. Germline CDR1 is SEHNR and CDR2 is FQNEAQ (reference sequence). The V gene lost 5 bases and the J gene lost 7 bases, with 18 bases spanning the gap. This chain's CDR3 is CASSQTTGIGNSPLHF. In nucleotides, the CDR3 is TGTGCCAGCAGCCAAACAACAGGGATCGGGAATTCACCCCTCCACTTT.

This rearrangement joins TRBV4-1 to TRBJ1-1; the match to TRBD1 covers 9 bases. Germline lookup yields CDR1 MGHRA and CDR2 YSYEKL. This CDR3 is built from 17 residues. V trimming: 0 bases; J trimming: 3 bases; junction bases outside the gene matches: 8. The CDR3 loop is CASSQEPQQGADTEAFF. DNA of the CDR3: TGCGCCAGCAGCCAAGAGCCCCAACAGGGGGCAGACACTGAAGCTTTCTTT.

A few counts support this clone. The rearrangement joins TRBV6-5 to TRBJ1-1; D is ambiguous. Trimming took 4 bases from V and 1 from J, leaving 10 bases between them. Germline-derived CDR1 and CDR2 are MNHEY and SVGAGI. The CDR3 covers 14 residues. CDR3 protein: CASSWSNGNTEAFF. DNA of the CDR3: TGTGCCAGCAGTTGGTCTAACGGGAACACTGAAGCTTTCTTT.

The V and J genes are TRBV4-3 and TRBJ1-1; the D is unclear. Looked up from germline, CDR1 is LGHNA and CDR2 is YSLEER. The V end lost 1 base, the J end lost 5 bases, and 17 bases lay between the germline ends. The CDR3 has 16 amino acids. The CDR3 sequence is CASSQATPGERTEAFF. CDR3 nucleotides: TGCGCCAGCAGCCAAGCGACCCCGGGTGAGCGAACTGAAGCTTTCTTT.

V gene TRBV7-6 combines with J gene TRBJ2-7; 7 bases align to TRBD1. Germline V gene sequence: CDR1 SGHVS, CDR2 FNYEAQ. Germline trimming cut 5 bases from V and 4 bases from J; bases unmatched to any gene: 11. The CDR3 spans 15 residues. CDR3 protein: CASSTGQTGPYEQYF. The CDR3 nucleotides are TGTGCCAGCAGCACGGGACAGACAGGGCCGTACGAGCAGTACTTC.

In DNA, the CDR3 is TGCGCCAGCTCGGGGAGCTCTGGAAACACCATATATTTT. This codes for CASSGSSGNTIYF. The chain is built from TRBV5-1 and TRBJ1-3; D is undetermined. CDR3 length: 13 residues. V lost 7 bases and J 0 bases, leaving 8 bases between the germline ends. Germline V gene data show CDR1 as SGHRS and CDR2 as YFSETQ.

Only one count was recorded for this clone. The V gene is TRBV30, the J gene TRBJ2-7; 7 positions agree with TRBD1. There are 13 residues in the CDR3. The J segment lost 1 base and the V segment lost 8 bases, leaving 8 bases of the junction unmatched. CDR1 and CDR2 (germline): GTSNPN, SVGIG (reference sequence). CDR3 loop: CAGTGVNSYEQYF. CDR3 bases: TGTGCCGGAACAGGGGTGAATTCCTACGAGCAGTACTTC.

The gene calls are TRBV7-6 and TRBJ2-7, with 7 bases lining up with TRBD1. With V trimmed by 3 bases and J by 4 bases, 9 bases remained unmatched. The germline CDR1 and CDR2 sequences are SGHVS and FNYEAQ. The CDR3 contains 15 residues. The CDR3 nucleotides read TGTGCCAGCAGCTTGGCCGGGACAGTGGATTACGAGCAGTACTTC. Its translation: CASSLAGTVDYEQYF.